A single sample gave rise to the 3 T cell receptor beta chains below, sequenced in a study of T cell changes during pregnancy in multiple sclerosis. Clones were read by immunoSEQ multiplex PCR, and TCRdb kept only the in-frame ones, dropping some. The table includes approximately 110,000 clones, 91% detected once. The sequencing used peripheral blood, collected after pregnancy. These receptors came from a female donor with multiple sclerosis, enrolled in a pregnancy study.

The chain combines TRBV5-6 with TRBJ1-4; perhaps TRBD1 as D (5 bases). Trimming stripped 4 bases from V and 7 bases from J, with 17 bases between. Germline V gene sequence: CDR1 SGHDT, CDR2 YYEEEE. The CDR3 has 15 residues. The CDR3: CASSIRQTSGEKLFF. CDR3 coding DNA: TGTGCCAGCAGCATCCGACAGACCTCGGGTGAAAAACTGTTTTTT.

This clone appeared a single time. The chain combines TRBV15 with TRBJ2-1; D possibly corresponds to TRBD2 (7 bases). Trimming left V 4 bases short and J 6 bases short, with 13 bases between. Germline-derived CDR1 and CDR2 are LNHNV and YYDKDF (reference sequence). This CDR3 contains 14 residues. CDR3 coding DNA: TGTGCCACCAGCATACTGGGAGGGGGCAATGAGCAGTTCTTC. Its protein is CATSILGGGNEQFF. Full variable domain (outside the CDR3, taken from reference TRBV15 and TRBJ2-1): DAMVIQNPRYQVTQFGKPVTLSCSQTLNHNVMYWYQQKSSQAPKLLFHYYDKDFNNEADTPDNFQSRRPNTSFCFLDIRSPGLGDTAMYLCATSILGGGNEQFFGPGTRLTVL.

The rearrangement uses TRBV14 and TRBJ1-1, with 8 bases matching TRBD1. Losses at the gene ends were 1 base for V and 0 bases for J; bases not matched to a gene: 4. The CDR3 spans 16 residues. Germline CDR1 SGHDN, CDR2 FVKESK. The CDR3 nucleotides are TGTGCCAGCAGCCAAGGCCAGGGGGCGATGAACACTGAAGCTTTCTTT. This sequence encodes CASSQGQGAMNTEAFF.